The source of this TCR beta chain is a study of shared clonotypes between healthy human individuals. Measured with immunoSEQ multiplex PCR; TCRdb has only the in-frame clones, and not every one. Of some 2,000,000 clones listed, roughly 96% are singletons. Sample: naive CD4+ T cells sorted from blood. Stated subset: CD45RA+ positively selected. The receptor comes from a man between 18 and 29 years old in good health.

CDR3 coding DNA: TGTGCCATCAGTGAGCCGACCGGGACAGGGGCGCAAGAGACCCAGTACTTC. It yields the protein CAISEPTGTGAQETQYF. The V call is TRBV10-3, the J call TRBJ2-5, with TRBD1 matching 10 bases. Germline V gene lookup returns CDR1 ENHRY and CDR2 SYGVKD. V was clipped by 2 bases and J by 2 bases; unmatched bases: 8. The CDR3 totals 17 residues.